The rows below give T cell receptor beta chains drawn from one sample of a study of beta chain features in type 1 diabetes. Repertoires were generated with immunoSEQ multiplex PCR, while TCRdb's copy carries only in-frame clones and drops some. Seen here are a few hundred thousand clones, roughly an eighth observed once, and the top ten hold around 0.016%. The sample consisted of naive CD4+ T cells from blood. These receptors were obtained from a man aged 25 to 45 with type 1 diabetes. Each CDR3 is given with its conserved first and last residue. D genes are given only for firm matches. Clone size is stated in some rows and not others, as once, few, many or a class when expanded.

j_call v_call d_call clone_size cdr3_aa cdr3_nt
TRBJ2-7 TRBV23-1 TRBD2 many CASNPGAERGFEQYF TGCGCCAGCAACCCAGGCGCAGAGCGGGGGTTCGAGCAGTACTTC
TRBJ2-3 TRBV4-1 TRBD2 . CASSLGLAEDTQYF TGCGCCAGCAGCCTAGGACTAGCGGAAGATACGCAGTATTTT
TRBJ1-4 TRBV25-1 . few CASPRVFPNEKLFF TGTGCCAGTCCCAGGGTATTCCCTAATGAAAAACTGTTTTTT
TRBJ2-7 TRBV29-1 TRBD2 few CSACRGGSYEQYF TGCAGCGCCTGCCGAGGCGGGAGCTACGAGCAGTACTTC
TRBJ2-5 TRBV5-1 . . CASSLGLQETQYF TGCGCCAGCAGCTTGGGTCTTCAAGAGACCCAGTACTTC
TRBJ1-1 TRBV28 . . CASFRRGGTEAFF TGTGCCAGCTTCAGGCGCGGGGGCACTGAAGCTTTCTTT
TRBJ2-7 TRBV5-1 TRBD2 . CASSLGTSGSYEQYF TGCGCCAGCAGCTTAGGGACTAGCGGGAGTTACGAGCAGTACTTC
TRBJ1-2 TRBV5-6 TRBD1 few CASSPGQRYGYTF TGTGCCAGCAGCCCGGGACAGCGATATGGCTACACCTTC
TRBJ1-2 TRBV14 TRBD1 . CASSRGQGENYGYTF TGTGCCAGCAGCCGGGGACAGGGGGAGAACTATGGCTACACCTTC
TRBJ1-2 TRBV18 . few CASSPQDSIAGYGYTF TGTGCCAGCTCACCCCAAGACAGTATCGCGGGGTATGGCTACACCTTC
TRBJ2-3 TRBV4-1 TRBD1 few CASRRQGSDTQYF TGCGCCAGCCGTCGACAGGGTTCCGATACGCAGTATTTT
TRBJ2-3 TRBV6-5 TRBD2 few CASSQSGSTDTQYF TGTGCCAGCAGTCAGAGCGGGAGTACAGATACGCAGTATTTT
TRBJ1-1 TRBV27 . few CASRFMGLMNTEAFF TGTGCCAGCAGGTTCATGGGACTTATGAACACTGAAGCTTTCTTT
TRBJ1-5 TRBV7-9 . few CASSSSDQPQHF TGTGCCAGCAGTTCCAGCGATCAGCCCCAGCATTTT
TRBJ1-1 TRBV4-3 . . CASSQDLDRPQVTEAFF TGCGCCAGCAGCCAAGATCTGGACAGACCTCAGGTCACTGAAGCTTTCTTT
TRBJ2-7 TRBV7-2 TRBD2 . CASSLASGRVTSNAF TGTGCCAGCAGCTTAGCTAGCGGGAGGGTTACGAGCAACGCCTTC